The clone carrying this T cell receptor beta chain was recorded at least ten times. The sample is drawn from a study of T-cell memory formation after mild COVID-19. TCRdb re-called the 5' RACE reads with MiXCR, one entry per CDR3 protein. The sample carries some 320,000 distinct CDR3 sequences, 15% to 20% recorded once. V lost 2 bases to trimming and J lost 8 bases; unmatched junction nucleotides: 8. Germline V gene data show CDR1 as MNHEY and CDR2 as SVGAGI. The CDR3 has 15 amino acids. The sequence was obtained from a man between 18 and 35 years old who had mild COVID-19 (a few samples of this study predate the infection). Cell type and time point are not known. The gene calls are TRBV6-5 and TRBJ2-1; the match to TRBD2 covers 8 bases. Sequenced material: PBMCs or a T cell subset sorted from them (not recorded which). The CDR3: CASSYAHGGVDEQFF. The CDR3 bases are TGTGCCAGCAGTTACGCCCACGGGGGGGTCGATGAGCAGTTCTTC.